This is a list of T cell receptor beta chains from one sample in a study of cytomegalovirus exposure and HLA in healthy donors. Sequenced by immunoSEQ multiplex PCR; TCRdb stores in-frame clones only, minus some. Of 95,000 to 150,000 clones listed, about 73% are singletons. The sample consisted of PBMCs. Receptors were obtained from a woman aged 40 to 50 in good health and CMV-seronegative. CDR3s include the opening cysteine and the closing phenylalanine or tryptophan. The order of the fields is D gene, V gene, CDR3 length, clone size, J gene, CDR3 DNA, CDR3 protein. The D gene is left open where the match is weak. The size of a clone is reported for some rows only, either as once, few or many, or as a class for expanded clones.

TRBD2	TRBV29-1	11	-	TRBJ2-1	TGCAGCGCGACTAGCCGCGATGAGCAGTTCTTC	CSATSRDEQFF
TRBD1	TRBV9	14	-	TRBJ1-2	TGTGCCAGCAGCATGGACAGGGAGTTTGAAGGCTACACCTTC	CASSMDREFEGYTF
-	TRBV19	15	-	TRBJ2-1	TGTGCCACATCCGACAGGAGCAGCTCCTACAATGAGCAGTTCTTC	CATSDRSSSYNEQFF
-	TRBV11-2	15	-	TRBJ2-1	TGTGCCAGCAGCTCAACGTCTTTCTCCGGCAATGAGCAGTTCTTC	CASSSTSFSGNEQFF
-	TRBV2	16	-	TRBJ2-2	TGTGCCAGCAGTGTTGACACCCTACCTAACACCGGGGAGCTGTTTTTT	CASSVDTLPNTGELFF
-	TRBV28	14	-	TRBJ1-1	TGTGCCAGCAGTTTAGGTCCGCGGGGCACTGAAGCTTTCTTT	CASSLGPRGTEAFF
-	TRBV14	14	-	TRBJ2-2	TGTGCCAGCAGCCCGGGACAAAACACCGGGGAGCTGTTTTTT	CASSPGQNTGELFF
TRBD2	TRBV19	16	-	TRBJ2-3	TGTGCCAGTAGTTTACCGGGACTAGGGGGGCCAGATACGCAGTATTTT	CASSLPGLGGPDTQYF
-	TRBV7-2	16	-	TRBJ1-4	TGTGCCAGCAGCTCCCAAGCCAGGGTAGAGAATGAAAAACTGTTTTTT	CASSSQARVENEKLFF
TRBD1	TRBV5-8	17	-	TRBJ1-6	TGTGCCAGCAGGCTCAGGGGGACAGGGCGTCCGAATTCACCCCTCCACTTT	CASRLRGTGRPNSPLHF
-	TRBV4-3	14	-	TRBJ2-7	TGCGCCAGCAGCCAAGAGGCAGGTTCCTACGAGCAGTACTTC	CASSQEAGSYEQYF
TRBD2	TRBV5-4	14	-	TRBJ2-3	TGTGCCAGCAGTAGGACTAGCGGCACAGATACGCAGTATTTT	CASSRTSGTDTQYF
TRBD1	TRBV11-2	16	-	TRBJ2-1	TGTGCCAGCAGCCGAGGACAGGGGGAAATCTACAATGAGCAGTTCTTC	CASSRGQGEIYNEQFF
-	TRBV19	14	-	TRBJ1-1	TGTGCCAGTAGTATGCAAGACCCTAGGACTGAAGCTTTCTTT	CASSMQDPRTEAFF
TRBD1	TRBV4-2	14	-	TRBJ1-2	TGTGCCAGCAGCCAAGGGCAGGGGGGTTATGGCTACACCTTC	CASSQGQGGYGYTF
TRBD1	TRBV28	16	once	TRBJ2-4	TGTGCCAGCAGTCCTCGACAGGGTCGGGGCAAAAACATTCAGTACTTC	CASSPRQGRGKNIQYF
-	TRBV28	14	-	TRBJ2-2	TGTGCCAGCAGTCCCCAACAGGTCACCGGGGAGCTGTTTTTT	CASSPQQVTGELFF
TRBD2	TRBV6-1	15	-	TRBJ2-3	TGTGCCAGCAGTCTCCGGGAGGCCCCCCCAGATACGCAGTATTTT	CASSLREAPPDTQYF
TRBD1	TRBV5-4	17	-	TRBJ1-5	TGTGCCAGCAGCTTTAACCTCAGGGGGGATAGCAATCAGCCCCAGCATTTT	CASSFNLRGDSNQPQHF
TRBD1	TRBV28	13	few	TRBJ2-3	TGTGCCAGCAGGGGGACAGCCACAGATACGCAGTATTTT	CASRGTATDTQYF
-	TRBV9	15	-	TRBJ2-6	TGTGCCAGCAGCGACAACAGGGCTGGGGCCAACGGCCTGACTTTC	CASSDNRAGANGLTF
-	TRBV5-4	15	few	TRBJ2-1	TGTGCCAGCAGCTCCGGACTGTCGCGCTCCAATGAGCAGTTCTTC	CASSSGLSRSNEQFF
TRBD1	TRBV28	14	-	TRBJ2-7	TGTGCCAGCAGTCAAGGAACAGGGGAAGCCGAGCAGTACTTC	CASSQGTGEAEQYF
-	TRBV6-5	14	-	TRBJ2-1	TGTGCCAGCAGCCCCGCCAGCGTTCCCAATGAGCAGTTCTTC	CASSPASVPNEQFF
TRBD1	TRBV5-1	15	-	TRBJ2-7	TGCGCCAGCAGCCAGACAGGGCTCAGATCCTACGAGCAGTACTTC	CASSQTGLRSYEQYF
TRBD2	TRBV10-3	18	-	TRBJ2-2	TGTGCCATCAGTGATCCGCCGGGACTAGCGGGAGGGACCGGGGAGCTGTTTTTT	CAISDPPGLAGGTGELFF
TRBD2	TRBV9	15	-	TRBJ2-2	TGTGCCAGCAGCGTGGGGGGGTCTCCCACCGGGGAGCTGTTTTTT	CASSVGGSPTGELFF
-	TRBV25-1	13	few	TRBJ2-7	TGTGCCAGCAGTGCCCTAGGTAGAGAGGTGCAGTACTTC	CASSALGREVQYF
-	TRBV12-2	9	-	TRBJ1-2	TGTGCAAGTCGCTTAGTCGACACCTTC	CASRLVDTF
-	TRBV15	15	-	TRBJ2-2	TGTGCCACCAGCTTAGGGCAGGGTGTCACCGGGGAGCTGTTTTTT	CATSLGQGVTGELFF
TRBD1	TRBV5-1	14	-	TRBJ1-2	TGCGCCAGCAGCTTGGGACAGGGGGCGAGTGGCTACACCTTC	CASSLGQGASGYTF
TRBD1	TRBV7-2	14	few	TRBJ2-7	TGTGCCAGCAGCTCTGGGACAGGATTCTACGAGCAGTACTTC	CASSSGTGFYEQYF
TRBD1	TRBV5-1	16	-	TRBJ2-5	TGCGCCAGCAGCTTGAATACAGGGGGATCGGTTGAGACCCAGTACTTC	CASSLNTGGSVETQYF
TRBD2	TRBV5-4	14	-	TRBJ2-7	TGTGCCAGCAGCCCGGGACTAGCGGGAGACGAGCAGTACTTC	CASSPGLAGDEQYF
TRBD2	TRBV9	14	-	TRBJ2-3	TGTGCCAGCACGGGGGGGCGGAGCACAGATACGCAGTATTTT	CASTGGRSTDTQYF
TRBD1	TRBV29-1	13	-	TRBJ2-7	TGCGGCGCCCGACAGGGCCTCGACTACGAGCAGTACTTC	CGARQGLDYEQYF
-	TRBV7-9	13	-	TRBJ2-7	TGTGCCAGCAGCTTAGGATCCGGGTACGAGCAGTACTTC	CASSLGSGYEQYF
TRBD1	TRBV10-1	14	few	TRBJ2-7	TGCGCCAGCAGTACCATCCAAACAGGGGCCGAGCAGTACTTC	CASSTIQTGAEQYF
-	TRBV7-9	12	-	TRBJ2-2	TGTGCCAGCAGCCCAGGCGAAGGGGAGCTGTTTTTT	CASSPGEGELFF
-	TRBV11-1	14	-	TRBJ2-5	TGTGCCAGCAGCCGCGGGGACAGCCAAGAGACCCAGTACTTC	CASSRGDSQETQYF
-	TRBV5-1	14	few	TRBJ1-3	TGCGCCAGCAGCCAGACGACAGGTCCAAACACCATATATTTT	CASSQTTGPNTIYF
-	TRBV11-3	13	-	TRBJ2-7	TGTGCCAGCAGCTTCGGGATTACCTACGAGCAGTACTTC	CASSFGITYEQYF
-	TRBV5-1	13	-	TRBJ1-2	TGCGCCAGCAGCTTACAGGAAAACTATGGCTACACCTTC	CASSLQENYGYTF
-	TRBV9	15	-	TRBJ2-5	TGTGCCAGCAGCGTAGTCCCAGGGGTGGGGGAGACCCAGTACTTC	CASSVVPGVGETQYF
TRBD1	TRBV4-1	17	once	TRBJ1-5	TGCGCCAGCAGCCAAGAAGTTCCGGGACAGGGTGCTCAGCCCCAGCATTTT	CASSQEVPGQGAQPQHF